This T cell receptor beta chain was recorded in a study of PD-L1 blockade in urothelial cancer. About the research overall: Before enrollment, 0 to 3 chemotherapy regimens had been given to patients. Counts from blood samples showed a median of 141,255 T cells.

The CDR3 runs to 14 residues. V dropped 4 bases and J dropped 1 base, with 11 bases sitting between them. Germline V gives CDR1 SGHRS, CDR2 YFSETQ. The protocol was immunoSEQ multiplex PCR, while the TCRdb copy is restricted to in-frame clones and leaves out a portion. The table includes approximately 100,000 clones, about nine tenths detected once. Pretreatment and on-treatment blood mononuclear cell samples were taken, totaling between 1 and 8 time points per patient. The TCR comes from a woman aged 80 or older with urothelial cancer. The rearrangement uses TRBV5-1 and TRBJ1-1, with a possible D match to TRBD1 (5 bases). This specimen was PBMCs, taken around atezolizumab (anti-PD-L1) treatment. CDR3 region: CASSSAGGNTEAFF. The CDR3 DNA reads as TGCGCCAGCAGCAGCGCGGGGGGGAACACTGAAGCTTTCTTT.